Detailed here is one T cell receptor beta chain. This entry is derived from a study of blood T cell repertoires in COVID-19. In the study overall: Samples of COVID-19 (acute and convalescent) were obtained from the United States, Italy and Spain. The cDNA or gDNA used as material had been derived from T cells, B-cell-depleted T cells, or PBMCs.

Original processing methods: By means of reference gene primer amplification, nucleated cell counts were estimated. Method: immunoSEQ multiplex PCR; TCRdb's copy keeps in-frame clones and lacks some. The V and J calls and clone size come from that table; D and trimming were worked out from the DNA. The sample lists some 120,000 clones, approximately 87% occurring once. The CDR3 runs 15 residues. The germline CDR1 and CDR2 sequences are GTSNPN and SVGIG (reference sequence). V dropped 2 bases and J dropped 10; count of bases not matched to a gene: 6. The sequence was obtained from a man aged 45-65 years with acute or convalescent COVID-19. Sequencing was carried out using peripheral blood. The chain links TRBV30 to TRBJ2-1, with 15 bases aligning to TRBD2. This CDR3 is CAWSRTSGRAGEQFF. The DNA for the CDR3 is TGTGCCTGGAGTCGGACTAGCGGGAGGGCTGGCGAGCAGTTCTTC.